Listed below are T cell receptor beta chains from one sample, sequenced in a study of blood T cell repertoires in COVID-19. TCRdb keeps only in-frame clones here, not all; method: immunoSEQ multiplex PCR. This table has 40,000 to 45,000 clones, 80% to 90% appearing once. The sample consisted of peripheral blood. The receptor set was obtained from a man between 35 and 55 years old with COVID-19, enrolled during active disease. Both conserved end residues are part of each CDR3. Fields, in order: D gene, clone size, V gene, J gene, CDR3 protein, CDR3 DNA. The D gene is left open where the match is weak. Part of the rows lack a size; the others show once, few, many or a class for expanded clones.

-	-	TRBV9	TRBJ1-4	CASSAQSNNNEKLFF	TGTGCCAGCAGCGCCCAATCTAATAATAATGAAAAACTGTTTTTT
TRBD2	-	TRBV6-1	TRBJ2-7	CASSEAAWLAGGYEQYF	TGTGCCAGCAGTGAGGCCGCGTGGCTAGCGGGAGGATACGAGCAGTACTTC
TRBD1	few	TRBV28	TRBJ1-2	CASSPRDRAIVYGYTF	TGTGCCAGCAGTCCCAGGGACAGGGCTATTGTCTATGGCTACACCTTC
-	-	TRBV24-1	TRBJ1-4	CATSDSRARGKVDEKLFF	TGTGCCACCAGTGATTCCCGGGCCCGGGGGAAGGTTGATGAAAAACTGTTTTTT
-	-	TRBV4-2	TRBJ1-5	CASSQDHGESRNQPQHF	TGTGCCAGCAGCCAAGATCACGGGGAGAGTCGCAATCAGCCCCAGCATTTT
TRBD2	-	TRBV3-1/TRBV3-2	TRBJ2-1	CASSIGTSGVNEQFF	TGTGCCAGCAGCATCGGGACTAGCGGGGTGAATGAGCAGTTCTTC
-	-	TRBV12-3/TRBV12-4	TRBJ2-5	CASGHPQETQYF	TGTGCCAGCGGGCACCCTCAAGAGACCCAGTACTTC
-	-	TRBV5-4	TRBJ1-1	CASSREHPGSPTEAFF	TGTGCCAGCAGCCGAGAGCATCCAGGGTCCCCCACTGAAGCTTTCTTT
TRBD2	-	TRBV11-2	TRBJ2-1	CASSSSGGRREQFF	TGTGCCAGCAGCTCCAGCGGGGGGAGGCGTGAGCAGTTCTTC
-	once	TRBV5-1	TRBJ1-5	CASSPAGGSNQPQHF	TGCGCCAGCAGCCCCGCGGGGGGAAGCAATCAGCCCCAGCATTTT
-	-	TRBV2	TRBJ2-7	CASSDVALEQYF	TGTGCCAGCAGTGATGTGGCCTTGGAGCAGTACTTC
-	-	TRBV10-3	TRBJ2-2	CAISGTGANTGELFF	TGTGCCATCAGTGGCACAGGCGCGAACACCGGGGAGCTGTTTTTT
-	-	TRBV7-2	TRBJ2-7	CASSLDLAAVRAEQYF	TGTGCCAGCAGCTTAGATCTGGCAGCGGTTAGGGCCGAGCAGTACTTC
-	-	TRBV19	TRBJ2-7	CASSQGRQYEQYF	TGTGCCAGTTCACAGGGTAGGCAATACGAGCAGTACTTC
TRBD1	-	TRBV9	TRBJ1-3	CASSPSTGGSPGNTIYF	TGTGCCAGCAGCCCATCTACAGGGGGCTCTCCTGGAAACACCATATATTTT
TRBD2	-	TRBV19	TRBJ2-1	CASSIGLAGGNEQFF	TGTGCCAGTAGTATAGGCCTAGCGGGGGGCAATGAGCAGTTCTTC
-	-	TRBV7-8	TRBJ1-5	CASSQQGFDQPQHF	TGTGCCAGCAGCCAACAGGGTTTCGATCAGCCCCAGCATTTT
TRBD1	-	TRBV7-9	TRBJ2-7	CASSQHDGQGREQYF	TGTGCCAGCAGCCAACACGACGGACAGGGGCGCGAGCAGTACTTC
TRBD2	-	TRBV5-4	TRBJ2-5	CASNQGGGARETQYF	TGTGCCAGCAATCAGGGCGGGGGGGCCAGGGAGACCCAGTACTTC
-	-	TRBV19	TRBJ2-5	CASTAKATGGGMETQYF	TGTGCCAGTACCGCTAAAGCCACTGGAGGAGGGATGGAGACCCAGTACTTC
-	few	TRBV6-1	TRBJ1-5	CASSEALRVPSSNQPQHF	TGTGCCAGCAGTGAAGCGCTTCGGGTCCCTTCTAGCAATCAGCCCCAGCATTTT
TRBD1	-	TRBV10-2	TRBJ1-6	CASTPQGGLTPLHF	TGCGCCAGCACCCCGCAGGGGGGTTTGACACCCCTCCACTTT
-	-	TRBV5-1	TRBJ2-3	CASSSGGQGSDTQYF	TGCGCCAGCAGCTCCGGGGGGCAGGGATCGGATACGCAGTATTTT
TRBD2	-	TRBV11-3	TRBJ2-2	CASAGEGRTGELFF	TGTGCCAGCGCTGGGGAGGGTCGGACCGGGGAGCTGTTTTTT
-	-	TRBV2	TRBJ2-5	CASRMDSQETQYF	TGTGCCAGCAGGATGGACAGCCAAGAGACCCAGTACTTC